These 32 T cell receptor beta chains share one sample of origin, sequenced in a study of regulatory T cells in long-lasting Graves disease. Time point indicated: newly diagnosed GD, antithyroid drugs for less than 3 months. PBMCs were the source of the RNA used for TCR sequencing. Assembly of TCR beta libraries relied on iRepertoire HTBI primers together with Arm-PCR of CDR3 regions. MiXCR, run by TCRdb on the multiplex PCR reads, gives a single entry per CDR3 protein. The sample includes roughly 510,000 distinct CDR3 sequences, around 16% seen only once; the top ten take around 12%. This sample also appeared in a second study, on T cells in Graves' hyperthyroidism and ophthalmopathy.

The sequencing used peripheral blood mononuclear cells (PBMCs), collected at new diagnosis, from a patient treated with antithyroid drugs. These receptors were taken from a man younger than 30 with Graves disease.

This clonotype was seen ten or more times. The V call is TRBV12-3 or TRBV12-4, the J call TRBJ2-7; D may be TRBD1 or TRBD2 (5 bases each). V was shortened by 5 bases and J by 5 bases, with 16 bases between the two germline ends. This CDR3 is built from 14 residues. DNA of the CDR3: TGTGCCAGCAGTCTCAAGGGGACCTTCAACGAGCAGTACTTC. Encoded protein: CASSLKGTFNEQYF.

In regard to this clonotype: A much larger clone sits a single nucleotide away, making a read error possible. V gene TRBV9 combines with J gene TRBJ1-6; 8 positions match TRBD1. V was clipped by 4 bases and J by 10 bases; unmatched bases: 10. The CDR3 is 15 residues long. Germline V gives CDR1 SGDLS, CDR2 YYNGEE. The CDR3 DNA reads TGTGCCAGCAGCTTAGGACAGGGCTCCCCCTCACCCCTCCACTTT. This encodes CASSLGQGSPSPLHF.

The sample holds many counts of this clonotype. V is TRBV20-1 and J is TRBJ2-2; the D gene is possibly TRBD2 (6 bases). Trimming cost V 6 bases and J 4 bases, with 21 bases left between them. The CDR3 runs 16 residues. The V gene's germline CDR1 is DFQATT and CDR2 SNEGSKA (reference sequence). CDR3 loop: CSAEGETSRVTGELFF. CDR3 bases: TGCAGTGCCGAAGGAGAGACTAGTCGGGTCACCGGGGAGCTGTTTTTT.

The chain employs TRBV5-1 and TRBJ2-5; 9 bases match TRBD2. This CDR3 comprises 16 residues. V was pared by 4 bases and J by 3 bases, with 10 bases of the junction left unmatched. Germline loops: CDR1 SGHRS, CDR2 YFSETQ. The CDR3 region has the DNA TGCGCCAGCAGCCCTTGGGGGTTAGCGGGAGAAGAGACCCAGTACTTC. Its protein product is CASSPWGLAGEETQYF. Complete variable domain (other parts from reference TRBV5-1 and TRBJ2-5): KAGVTQTPRYLIKTRGQQVTLSCSPISGHRSVSWYQQTPGQGLQFLFEYFSETQRNKGNFPGRFSGRQFSNSRSEMNVSTLELGDSALYLCASSPWGLAGEETQYFGPGTRLLVL.

The CDR3 region is CASSLRTSGNQETQYF. The CDR3 DNA is TGTGCCAGCAGCTTGAGGACTAGCGGGAACCAAGAGACCCAGTACTTC. The chain couples TRBV7-6 to TRBJ2-5; TRBD2 matches 12 bases. The CDR3 is made up of 16 amino acids. Germline assignment: CDR1 SGHVS and CDR2 FNYEAQ. The J segment lost 0 bases and the V segment lost 3 bases, leaving 2 bases of the junction unmatched. Full variable domain (rest looked up from reference TRBV7-6 and TRBJ2-5): GAGVSQSPRYKVTKRGQDVALRCDPISGHVSLYWYRQALGQGPEFLTYFNYEAQQDKSGLPNDRFSAERPEGSISTLTIQRTEQRDSAMYRCASSLRTSGNQETQYFGPGTRLLVL.

The sample holds a few counts of this clonotype. This sequence joins TRBV20-1 and TRBJ2-1, with 9 bases identical to TRBD2. CDR3 length: 15 amino acids. Trimming took 3 bases from V and 7 from J; bases not matched to a gene: 10. Germline-derived CDR1 and CDR2 are DFQATT and SNEGSKA (reference sequence). CDR3 nucleotides: TGCAGTGCTAGGGGTGTAGCGGGAGATATAAATGAGCAGTTCTTC. Amino acid sequence: CSARGVAGDINEQFF.

This clonotype was seen repeatedly, ten times or more. The chain carries TRBV5-1 and TRBJ2-1; D possibly corresponds to TRBD2 (5 bases). Germline CDR1 and CDR2: SGHRS and YFSETQ. V was clipped by 0 bases and J by 0 bases, with 7 bases between them. This CDR3 spans 15 amino acids. In DNA form, the CDR3 reads TGCGCCAGCAGCTTGGAGGCGGGCTCCTACAATGAGCAGTTCTTC. Translating gives CASSLEAGSYNEQFF. Supplemented by reference TRBV5-1 and TRBJ2-1, the full variable domain reads KAGVTQTPRYLIKTRGQQVTLSCSPISGHRSVSWYQQTPGQGLQFLFEYFSETQRNKGNFPGRFSGRQFSNSRSEMNVSTLELGDSALYLCASSLEAGSYNEQFFGPGTRLTVL.

This clonotype came up a few times. The CDR3 spells CASSQGSGSLVEQYF. The CDR3 bases are TGTGCCAGCAGCCAAGGTAGCGGGAGCTTGGTCGAGCAGTACTTC. This chain joins TRBV3-1 and TRBJ2-7; 9 positions match TRBD2. Germline CDR1 and CDR2: LGHDT and YNNKEL (reference sequence). This CDR3 is 15 amino acids long. Trimming removed 1 base from V and 6 bases from J; junction bases left unmatched: 7.

This clonotype occurred many times. This chain links TRBV27 with TRBJ2-7; no reliable D call. Trimming left V 0 bases short and J 5 bases short, with 14 bases between. Per germline, CDR1 MNHEY and CDR2 SMNVEV (reference sequence). This CDR3 is built from 15 residues. Here the CDR3 reads CASSLSGGVRHEQYF. The CDR3 DNA reads as TGTGCCAGCAGTTTATCCGGCGGAGTAAGACACGAGCAGTACTTC.

This clonotype has a count of ten or more. This chain links TRBV28 with TRBJ2-5; 7 nucleotides line up with TRBD1. V was clipped by 2 bases and J by 2 bases; unmatched bases: 8. CDR1 MDHEN and CDR2 SYDVKM come from the germline V gene. This CDR3 is 16 amino acids long. CDR3 sequence: CASSLGPRGFQETQYF. In nucleotides, the CDR3 is TGTGCCAGCAGTTTAGGGCCCAGGGGGTTTCAAGAGACCCAGTACTTC.

This clonotype was counted ten times or more. The rearrangement links TRBV12-3 or TRBV12-4 to TRBJ2-3, with 8 nucleotides matching TRBD2. The CDR3 runs to 17 residues. Trimming removed 5 bases from V and 5 bases from J; junction bases left unmatched: 15. CDR3 bases: TGTGCCAGCAGTGAAAGAACGGGGGGGGCCCTGGGAGATACGCAGTATTTT. It translates to CASSERTGGALGDTQYF.

This clonotype was counted between two and nine times. The rearrangement links TRBV27 to TRBJ2-7; D is perhaps TRBD1 (6 bases). Germline lookup yields CDR1 MNHEY and CDR2 SMNVEV (reference sequence). This CDR3 region has 14 residues. V lost 5 bases and J 0 bases, leaving 11 bases between the germline ends. Here the CDR3 DNA reads TGTGCCAGCAGTCAGGACAGCAGCTCCTACGAGCAGTACTTC. Translating it yields CASSQDSSSYEQYF.

There are a few counts of this clonotype. The chain carries TRBV11-2 and TRBJ2-2; possibly TRBD2 for D (5 bases). The CDR3 runs 16 residues. V was clipped by 2 bases and J by 0 bases, with 10 bases between them. Germline V gives CDR1 SGHAT, CDR2 FQNNGV. The CDR3 DNA is TGTGCCAGCAGCTTATGGGCGGGTGCGAACACCGGGGAGCTGTTTTTT. Residues: CASSLWAGANTGELFF.

There are many counts of this clonotype. V is TRBV12-3 or TRBV12-4 and J is TRBJ2-5; D is unclear. V was shortened by 2 bases and J by 5 bases, with 9 bases between the two germline ends. This CDR3 is built from 13 residues. As DNA, the CDR3 is TGTGCCAGCAGTTTAAGGAGCTGGGAGACCCAGTACTTC. Translated: CASSLRSWETQYF.

This clonotype was detected only a few times. The chain couples TRBV5-1 to TRBJ2-7, with D possibly being TRBD1 (6 bases). The CDR3 loop spans 16 amino acids. Per germline, CDR1 SGHRS and CDR2 YFSETQ. V shed 2 bases and J shed 0 bases, with 15 bases lying between them. The CDR3 DNA follows: TGCGCCAGCAGCTTCTCCGGGACAACCACCTCCTACGAGCAGTACTTC. Its protein is CASSFSGTTTSYEQYF.

J is TRBJ1-2 and V is TRBV20-1; weak D call: TRBD1 (6 bases). Looked up from germline, CDR1 is DFQATT and CDR2 is SNEGSKA (reference sequence). The CDR3 contains 13 residues. V lost 5 bases, J lost 0 bases, and 10 bases lay in between. CDR3 amino acids: CSAYRDTNYGYTF. The CDR3, as DNA: TGCAGTGCTTACAGGGATACTAACTATGGCTACACCTTC.

The V and J genes are TRBV9 and TRBJ1-3; possible D gene TRBD1, 6 bases. This CDR3 has 15 amino acids. From germline, CDR1 is SGDLS and CDR2 YYNGEE. Between the trimmed V and J ends, which lost 1 base and 5 bases, there was a span of 13 bases. CDR3 loop: CASSVRGLERNTIYF. The CDR3 DNA reads as TGTGCCAGCAGCGTAAGGGGGTTGGAAAGAAACACCATATATTTT.

This clonotype was picked up many times. This chain links TRBV7-3 with TRBJ2-1, with 8 bases fitting TRBD1. With V trimmed by 5 bases and J by 8 bases, 8 bases remained unmatched. Germline CDR1 reads SGHTA; CDR2 reads FQGTGA. CDR3 length: 14 residues. The chain's CDR3 is CASSPGTGYHEQFF. CDR3 in DNA: TGTGCCAGCAGCCCGGGGACAGGTTACCATGAGCAGTTCTTC.

This clonotype was picked up a small number of times. This chain connects TRBV27 to TRBJ2-3; possible D gene TRBD2, 5 bases. This CDR3 is 14 amino acids long. Germline CDR1 and CDR2: MNHEY and SMNVEV (reference sequence). Trimming removed 8 bases from V and 2 bases from J, with 14 bases in between. The CDR3 DNA reads TGTGCCAGCCAGTCGTCTAGCACCACAGATACGCAGTATTTT. As protein: CASQSSSTTDTQYF.

There are many counts of this clonotype. The chain uses TRBV5-6 and TRBJ1-5, with D possibly TRBD1 on 6 matching bases. V was clipped by 5 bases and J by 5 bases, with 14 bases between them. There are 14 residues in the CDR3. Germline V gene sequence: CDR1 SGHDT, CDR2 YYEEEE. CDR3 region: CASSLGRGDQPQHF. The CDR3 nucleotides read TGTGCCAGCAGTTTAGGCAGGGGAGATCAGCCCCAGCATTTT.

This clonotype occurred many times. V and J are TRBV11-2 and TRBJ2-5, with 11 bases that match TRBD2. The CDR3 covers 16 residues. J lost 4 bases, V lost 5 bases, and 9 bases had no gene match. Germline values: CDR1 SGHAT, CDR2 FQNNGV. The DNA for the CDR3 is TGTGCCAGCAGCCGGTTTAGCGGGAGGGCCAGAGAGACCCAGTACTTC. It is translated as CASSRFSGRARETQYF.

About this clonotype itself: Possible read error: a much larger clone is one base away. This rearrangement joins TRBV7-8 to TRBJ2-1, with D hard to call. CDR1 and CDR2 (germline): SGHVS, FQNEAQ. This CDR3 region has 18 residues. The CDR3 coding sequence is TGTGCCGGCAGCCTATATACCCGTAAGGGCTTAACCTACAATGAGCAGTTCTTC. It encodes CAGSLYTRKGLTYNEQFF.

The sample holds a few counts of this clonotype. The chain is built from TRBV19 and TRBJ1-5; maybe TRBD1 (6 bases). V lost 5 bases and J 0 bases, leaving 20 bases between the germline ends. The CDR3 runs 18 residues. Germline CDR1 LNHDA, CDR2 SQIVND (reference sequence). CDR3 sequence reads: CASSLDSLADYSNQPQHF. CDR3 DNA sequence: TGTGCCAGTAGTTTGGACAGTCTTGCGGATTATAGCAATCAGCCCCAGCATTTT. Looking up the rest from reference TRBV19 and TRBJ1-5 gives the full variable domain: DGGITQSPKYLFRKEGQNVTLSCEQNLNHDAMYWYRQDPGQGLRLIYYSQIVNDFQKGDIAEGYSVSREKKESFPLTVTSAQKNPTAFYLCASSLDSLADYSNQPQHFGDGTRLSIL.

This clonotype was found a few times. The chain recombines TRBV11-2 with TRBJ2-7; tentative D call: TRBD1 (6 bases). Germline V lookup: CDR1 SGHAT, CDR2 FQNNGV. With 5 bases removed from V and 0 bases from J, the gap between germline ends came to 11 bases. The CDR3 runs 14 residues. CDR3 nucleotides: TGTGCCAGCAGCGCAGACAGGAGCTCCTACGAGCAGTACTTC. Its translation: CASSADRSSYEQYF.

In the case of this clonotype: This may come from a read error, since a much larger clone is one base off. The chain uses TRBV3-1 and TRBJ1-4, with no clear D. Per the germline V gene, CDR1 is LGHDT and CDR2 is YNNKEL (reference sequence). The CDR3 contains 12 residues. This CDR3 reads CASSRSWENLFF. The CDR3 nucleotides are TGTGCCAGCAGCCGCTCTTGGGAAAACCTGTTTTTT.

This clonotype was seen a few times. The rearrangement uses TRBV6-1 and TRBJ2-7; 8 nucleotides match TRBD1. This CDR3 comprises 14 residues. V lost 4 bases to trimming and J lost 2 bases; unmatched junction nucleotides: 4. CDR1 is MNHNS, CDR2 SASEGT, per germline. CDR3 protein: CASSADRDTYEQYF. The CDR3 DNA is TGTGCCAGCAGTGCGGACAGGGATACCTACGAGCAGTACTTC.

This clonotype was observed at least ten times. The CDR3, as DNA: TGCAGCGTCGTATATAGCGGGAGGGCCACCGGGGAGCTGTTTTTT. Its translation: CSVVYSGRATGELFF. The chain employs TRBV29-1 and TRBJ2-2; 11 bases agree with TRBD2. Unmatched junction bases numbered 7, after V lost 6 bases and J lost 4 bases. Looked up from germline, CDR1 is SQVTM and CDR2 is ANQGSEA. This CDR3 region has 15 residues.

Many counts were recorded for this clonotype. V and J are TRBV5-1 and TRBJ2-7; D call uncertain. This CDR3 region has 12 residues. Germline assignment: CDR1 SGHRS and CDR2 YFSETQ. The V gene lost 1 base and the J gene lost 5 bases, with 7 bases spanning the gap. The CDR3 nucleotides read TGCGCCAGCAGCTTGAATGGGCACGAGCAGTACTTC. Translating gives CASSLNGHEQYF. The full variable domain, completed using reference TRBV5-1 and TRBJ2-7, is KAGVTQTPRYLIKTRGQQVTLSCSPISGHRSVSWYQQTPGQGLQFLFEYFSETQRNKGNFPGRFSGRQFSNSRSEMNVSTLELGDSALYLCASSLNGHEQYFGPGTRLTVT.

This clonotype was observed at least ten times. The chain couples TRBV20-1 to TRBJ1-5; possibly TRBD1 for D (5 bases). The CDR3 runs 13 residues. Deletions cut 5 bases from V and 4 bases from J, with 12 bases between. The germline V gene encodes CDR1 DFQATT and CDR2 SNEGSKA (reference sequence). The CDR3: CSAAPGPNQPQHF. The CDR3 DNA reads as TGCAGTGCTGCCCCGGGGCCAAATCAGCCCCAGCATTTT.

This clonotype has a count of ten or more. This sequence joins TRBV7-9 and TRBJ2-1, with TRBD2 matching over 12 bases. Germline CDR1 is SEHNR and CDR2 is FQNEAQ (reference sequence). The V gene end was trimmed by 3 bases and the J gene end by 4 bases; junction bases not matched to a gene: 10. CDR3 size: 18 residues. This CDR3 reads CASSFSRLAGVKYNEQFF. Here the CDR3 DNA reads TGTGCCAGCAGCTTCTCTAGACTAGCGGGAGTAAAATACAATGAGCAGTTCTTC.

This clonotype was seen only a few times. V gene TRBV5-6 combines with J gene TRBJ1-5, with no clear D. CDR3 length equals 14 residues. V was shortened by 0 bases and J by 5 bases, with 9 bases between the two germline ends. Germline-derived CDR1 and CDR2 are SGHDT and YYEEEE. CDR3 bases: TGTGCCAGCAGCTTGGGCCTCGGTGATCAGCCCCAGCATTTT. Its translation is CASSLGLGDQPQHF.

In its sample, this clonotype was seen a few times. In nucleotides, the CDR3 is TGCGCCAGCAGCCATGGACAGACTAGCACAGATACGCAGTATTTT. It encodes CASSHGQTSTDTQYF. The chain is built from TRBV10-1 and TRBJ2-3; maybe TRBD1 (6 bases). CDR3 length: 15 residues. Germline assignment: CDR1 WNHNN and CDR2 SYGVQD (reference sequence). With 6 bases removed from V and 0 bases from J, the gap between germline ends came to 13 bases.